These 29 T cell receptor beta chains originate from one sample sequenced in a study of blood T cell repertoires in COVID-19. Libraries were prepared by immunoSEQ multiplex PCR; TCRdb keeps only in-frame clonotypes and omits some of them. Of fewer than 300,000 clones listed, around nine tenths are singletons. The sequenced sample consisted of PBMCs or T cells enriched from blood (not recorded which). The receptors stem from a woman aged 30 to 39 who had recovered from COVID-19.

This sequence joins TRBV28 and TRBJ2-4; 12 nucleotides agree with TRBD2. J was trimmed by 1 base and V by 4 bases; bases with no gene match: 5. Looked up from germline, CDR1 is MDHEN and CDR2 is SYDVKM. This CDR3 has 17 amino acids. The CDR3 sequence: CASSSGLAGFAKNIQYF. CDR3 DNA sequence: TGTGCCAGCAGTTCCGGACTAGCGGGATTCGCCAAAAACATTCAGTACTTC.

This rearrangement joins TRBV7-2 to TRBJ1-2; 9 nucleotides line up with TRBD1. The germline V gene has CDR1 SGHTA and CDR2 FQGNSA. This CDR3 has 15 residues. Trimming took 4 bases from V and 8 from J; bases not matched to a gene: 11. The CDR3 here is CASSSYTGGAWGYTF. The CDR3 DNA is TGTGCCAGCAGCTCGTACACAGGGGGCGCGTGGGGCTACACCTTC. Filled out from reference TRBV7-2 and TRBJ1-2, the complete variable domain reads GAGVSQSPSNKVTEKGKDVELRCDPISGHTALYWYRQSLGQGLEFLIYFQGNSAPDKSGLPSDRFSAERTGGSVSTLTIQRTQQEDSAVYLCASSSYTGGAWGYTFGSGTRLTVV.

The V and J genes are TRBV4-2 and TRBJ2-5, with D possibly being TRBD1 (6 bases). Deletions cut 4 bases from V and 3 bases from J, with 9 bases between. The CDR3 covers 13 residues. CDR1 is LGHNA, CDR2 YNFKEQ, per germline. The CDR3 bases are TGTGCCAGCAGCCCCCGGACAGAAGAGACCCAGTACTTC. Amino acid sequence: CASSPRTEETQYF.

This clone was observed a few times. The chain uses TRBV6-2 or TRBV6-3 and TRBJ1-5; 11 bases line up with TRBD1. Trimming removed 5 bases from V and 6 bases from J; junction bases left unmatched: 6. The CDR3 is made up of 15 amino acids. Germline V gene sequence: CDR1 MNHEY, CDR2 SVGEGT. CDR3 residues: CASSGGQGAVQPQHF. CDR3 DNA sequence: TGTGCCAGCAGTGGTGGACAGGGGGCGGTTCAGCCCCAGCATTTT.

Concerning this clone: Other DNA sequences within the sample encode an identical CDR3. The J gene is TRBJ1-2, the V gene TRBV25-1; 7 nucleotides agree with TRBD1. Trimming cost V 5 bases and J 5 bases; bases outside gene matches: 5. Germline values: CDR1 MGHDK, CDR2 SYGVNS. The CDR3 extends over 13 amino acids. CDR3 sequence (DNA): TGTGCCAGCAGTTCCCCAGGGGGATATGGCTACACCTTC. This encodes CASSSPGGYGYTF.

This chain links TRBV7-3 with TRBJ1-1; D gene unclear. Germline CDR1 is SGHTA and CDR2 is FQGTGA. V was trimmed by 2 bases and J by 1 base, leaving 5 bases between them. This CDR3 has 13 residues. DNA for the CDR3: TGTGCCAGCAGCTTATCGTCGAACACTGAAGCTTTCTTT. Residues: CASSLSSNTEAFF.

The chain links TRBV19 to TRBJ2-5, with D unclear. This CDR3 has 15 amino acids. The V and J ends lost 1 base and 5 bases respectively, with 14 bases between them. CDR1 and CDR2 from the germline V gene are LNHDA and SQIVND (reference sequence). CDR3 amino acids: CASSIGSRRMETQYF. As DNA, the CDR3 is TGTGCCAGTAGTATAGGGAGTAGGCGGATGGAGACCCAGTACTTC.

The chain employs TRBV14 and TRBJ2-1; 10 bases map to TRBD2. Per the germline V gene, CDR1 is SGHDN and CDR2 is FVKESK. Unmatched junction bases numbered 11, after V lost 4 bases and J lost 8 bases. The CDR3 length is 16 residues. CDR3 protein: CASSPLEEREGDEQFF. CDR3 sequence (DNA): TGTGCCAGCAGCCCCTTGGAGGAGCGGGAGGGAGATGAGCAGTTCTTC. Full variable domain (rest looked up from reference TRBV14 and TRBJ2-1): EAGVTQFPSHSVIEKGQTVTLRCDPISGHDNLYWYRRVMGKEIKFLLHFVKESKQDESGMPNNRFLAERTGGTYSTLKVQPAELEDSGVYFCASSPLEEREGDEQFFGPGTRLTVL.

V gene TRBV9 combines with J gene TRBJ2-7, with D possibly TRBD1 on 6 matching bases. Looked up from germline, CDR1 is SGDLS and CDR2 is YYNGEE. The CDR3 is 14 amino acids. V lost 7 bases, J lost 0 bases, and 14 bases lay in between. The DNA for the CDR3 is TGTGCCAGCTCGGCAGGGGCTACCTCCTACGAGCAGTACTTC. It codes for CASSAGATSYEQYF.

This CDR3 is CASSVVNGDTDTQYF. CDR3 DNA: TGTGCCAGCAGCGTAGTTAACGGAGACACAGATACGCAGTATTTT. The rearrangement links TRBV9 to TRBJ2-3; D gene unclear. V was trimmed by 0 bases and J by 2 bases, leaving 10 bases between them. The CDR3 is 15 amino acids. The germline V gene has CDR1 SGDLS and CDR2 YYNGEE.

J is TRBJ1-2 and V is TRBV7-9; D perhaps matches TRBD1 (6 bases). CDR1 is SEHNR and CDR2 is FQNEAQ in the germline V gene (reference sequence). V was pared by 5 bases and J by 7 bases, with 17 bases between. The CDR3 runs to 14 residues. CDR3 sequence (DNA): TGTGCCAGCAGCGGCTTAGTGGTGGGGGCTGGCTACACCTTC. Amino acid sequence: CASSGLVVGAGYTF.

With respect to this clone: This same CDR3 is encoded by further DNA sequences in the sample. CDR3 bases: TGTGCCAGCAGTTACTCTAAGGGGGGGAATCAGCCCCAGCATTTT. It specifies CASSYSKGGNQPQHF. The J gene is TRBJ1-5, the V gene TRBV6-5, with D tentatively TRBD1 (6 bases). CDR3 size: 15 residues. Germline V gene data show CDR1 as MNHEY and CDR2 as SVGAGI. The V end was cut by 0 bases, the J end by 4 bases, with 10 bases between.

The CDR3, as DNA: TGTGCCAGCAGTCCAGGGGGGATCGAGACAGATACGCAGTATTTT. This gives the protein CASSPGGIETDTQYF. This chain links TRBV9 with TRBJ2-3; possibly TRBD1 for D (7 bases). Germline V CDR1 and CDR2: SGDLS, YYNGEE. This CDR3 region has 15 residues. Deletions cut 5 bases from V and 3 bases from J, with 16 bases between.

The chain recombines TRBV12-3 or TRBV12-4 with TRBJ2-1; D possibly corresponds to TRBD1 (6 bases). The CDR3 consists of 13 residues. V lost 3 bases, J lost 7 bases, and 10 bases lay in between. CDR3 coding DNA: TGTGCCAGCAGTTTTGGGGGCCGGAATGAGCAGTTCTTC. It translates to CASSFGGRNEQFF.

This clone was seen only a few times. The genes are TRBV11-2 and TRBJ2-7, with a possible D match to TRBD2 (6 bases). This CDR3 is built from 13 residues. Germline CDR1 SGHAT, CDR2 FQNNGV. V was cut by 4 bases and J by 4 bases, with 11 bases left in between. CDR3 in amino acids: CASSSGLPYEQYF. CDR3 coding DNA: TGTGCCAGCAGCTCGGGACTGCCTTACGAGCAGTACTTC.

CDR3 amino acids: CASSFSGTDTQYF. In DNA, the CDR3 is TGTGCCAGCAGTTTTTCTGGCACAGATACGCAGTATTTT. The chain links TRBV27 to TRBJ2-3; D not resolved. This CDR3 has 13 residues. Trimming stripped 3 bases from V and 1 base from J, with 5 bases between. CDR1 and CDR2 from the germline V gene are MNHEY and SMNVEV (reference sequence).

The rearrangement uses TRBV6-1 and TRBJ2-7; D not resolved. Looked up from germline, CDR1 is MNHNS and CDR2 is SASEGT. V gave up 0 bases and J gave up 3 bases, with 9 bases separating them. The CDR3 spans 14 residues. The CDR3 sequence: CASSEAAEFYEQYF. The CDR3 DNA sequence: TGTGCCAGCAGTGAAGCGGCGGAGTTCTACGAGCAGTACTTC.

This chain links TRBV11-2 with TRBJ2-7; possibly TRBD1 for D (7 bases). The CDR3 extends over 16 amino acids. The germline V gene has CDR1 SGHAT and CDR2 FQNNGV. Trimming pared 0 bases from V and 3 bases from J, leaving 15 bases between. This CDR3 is CASSLDWRGQVYEQYF. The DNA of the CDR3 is TGTGCCAGCAGCTTAGATTGGAGGGGGCAAGTCTACGAGCAGTACTTC.

The CDR3 region has the DNA TGTGCCAGCAGCTTTGGTGGGCCAGAAAATTCACCCCTCCACTTT. Amino acids: CASSFGGPENSPLHF. The chain links TRBV7-2 to TRBJ1-6; no reliable D call. The V gene's germline CDR1 is SGHTA and CDR2 FQGNSA. Between the trimmed V and J ends, which lost 3 bases and 7 bases, there was a span of 13 bases. This CDR3 comprises 15 residues. The full variable domain, its missing parts supplied by reference TRBV7-2 and TRBJ1-6, is GAGVSQSPSNKVTEKGKDVELRCDPISGHTALYWYRQSLGQGLEFLIYFQGNSAPDKSGLPSDRFSAERTGGSVSTLTIQRTQQEDSAVYLCASSFGGPENSPLHFGNGTRLTVT.

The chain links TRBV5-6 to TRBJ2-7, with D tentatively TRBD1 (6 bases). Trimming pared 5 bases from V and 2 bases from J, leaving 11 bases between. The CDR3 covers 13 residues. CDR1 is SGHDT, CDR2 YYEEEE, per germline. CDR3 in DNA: TGTGCCAGCAGATCTACAGGGCCCTACGAGCAGTACTTC. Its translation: CASRSTGPYEQYF. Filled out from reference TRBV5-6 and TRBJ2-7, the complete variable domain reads DAGVTQSPTHLIKTRGQQVTLRCSPKSGHDTVSWYQQALGQGPQFIFQYYEEEERQRGNFPDRFSGHQFPNYSSELNVNALLLGDSALYLCASRSTGPYEQYFGPGTRLTVT.

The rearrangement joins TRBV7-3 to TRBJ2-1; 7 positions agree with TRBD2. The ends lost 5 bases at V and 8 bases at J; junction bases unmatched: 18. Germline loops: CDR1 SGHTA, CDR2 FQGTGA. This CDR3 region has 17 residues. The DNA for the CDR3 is TGTGCCAGCAGCGCCACTGTGAGTGGGAGGGCCGGCCATGAGCAGTTCTTC. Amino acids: CASSATVSGRAGHEQFF.

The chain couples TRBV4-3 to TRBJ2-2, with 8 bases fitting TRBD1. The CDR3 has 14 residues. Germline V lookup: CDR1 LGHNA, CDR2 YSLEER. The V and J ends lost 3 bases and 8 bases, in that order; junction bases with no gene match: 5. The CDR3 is CASSHLTGAGELFF. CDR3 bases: TGCGCCAGCAGCCACCTGACAGGGGCGGGGGAGCTGTTTTTT.

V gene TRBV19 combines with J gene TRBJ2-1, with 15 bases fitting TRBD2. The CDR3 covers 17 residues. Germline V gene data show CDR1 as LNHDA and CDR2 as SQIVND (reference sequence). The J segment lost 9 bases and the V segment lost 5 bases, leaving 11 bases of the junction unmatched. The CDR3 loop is CASSVRTSGRGPGEQFF. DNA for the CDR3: TGTGCCAGTAGTGTGAGGACTAGCGGGAGGGGCCCAGGTGAGCAGTTCTTC.

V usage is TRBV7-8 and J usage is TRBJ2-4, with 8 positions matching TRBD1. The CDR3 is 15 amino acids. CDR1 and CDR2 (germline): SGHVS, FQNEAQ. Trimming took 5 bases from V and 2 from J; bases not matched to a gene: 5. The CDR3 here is CASSQTGVTKNIQYF. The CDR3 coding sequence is TGTGCCAGCAGCCAGACAGGGGTGACCAAAAACATTCAGTACTTC.

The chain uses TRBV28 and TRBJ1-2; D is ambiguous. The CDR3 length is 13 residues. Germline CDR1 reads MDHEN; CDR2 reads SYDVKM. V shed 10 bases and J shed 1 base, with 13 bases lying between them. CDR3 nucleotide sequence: TGTGCCACCTTCACGCCAGTTAACTATGGCTACACCTTC. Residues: CATFTPVNYGYTF.

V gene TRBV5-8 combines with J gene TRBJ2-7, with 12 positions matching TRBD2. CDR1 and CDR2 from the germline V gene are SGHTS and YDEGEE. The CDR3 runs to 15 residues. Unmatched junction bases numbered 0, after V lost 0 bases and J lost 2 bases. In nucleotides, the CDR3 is TGTGCCAGCAGCTTGGGGACTAGCGGGGCCTACGAGCAGTACTTC. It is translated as CASSLGTSGAYEQYF. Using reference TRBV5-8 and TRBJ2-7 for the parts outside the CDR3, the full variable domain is EAGVTQSPTHLIKTRGQQATLRCSPISGHTSVYWYQQALGLGLQFLLWYDEGEERNRGNFPPRFSGRQFPNYSSELNVNALELEDSALYLCASSLGTSGAYEQYFGPGTRLTVT.

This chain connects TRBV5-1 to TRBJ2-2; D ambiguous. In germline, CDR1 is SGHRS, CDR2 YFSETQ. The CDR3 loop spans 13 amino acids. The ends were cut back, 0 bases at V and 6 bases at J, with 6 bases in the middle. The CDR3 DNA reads TGCGCCAGCAGCTTGGCGGTGTCCGGGGAGCTGTTTTTT. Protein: CASSLAVSGELFF.

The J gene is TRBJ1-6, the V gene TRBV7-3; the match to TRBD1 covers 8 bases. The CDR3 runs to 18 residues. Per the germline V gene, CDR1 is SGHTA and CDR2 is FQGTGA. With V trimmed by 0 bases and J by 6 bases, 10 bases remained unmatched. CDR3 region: CASSLTPGRQGFNSPLHF. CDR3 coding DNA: TGTGCCAGCAGCTTAACCCCGGGTAGACAGGGGTTTAATTCACCCCTCCACTTT.

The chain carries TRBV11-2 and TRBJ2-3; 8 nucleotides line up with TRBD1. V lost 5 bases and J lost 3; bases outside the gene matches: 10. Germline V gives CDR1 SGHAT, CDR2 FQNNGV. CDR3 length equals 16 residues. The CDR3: CASSRGQGMRTDTQYF. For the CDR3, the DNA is TGTGCCAGCAGCCGCGGACAGGGAATGCGGACAGATACGCAGTATTTT.